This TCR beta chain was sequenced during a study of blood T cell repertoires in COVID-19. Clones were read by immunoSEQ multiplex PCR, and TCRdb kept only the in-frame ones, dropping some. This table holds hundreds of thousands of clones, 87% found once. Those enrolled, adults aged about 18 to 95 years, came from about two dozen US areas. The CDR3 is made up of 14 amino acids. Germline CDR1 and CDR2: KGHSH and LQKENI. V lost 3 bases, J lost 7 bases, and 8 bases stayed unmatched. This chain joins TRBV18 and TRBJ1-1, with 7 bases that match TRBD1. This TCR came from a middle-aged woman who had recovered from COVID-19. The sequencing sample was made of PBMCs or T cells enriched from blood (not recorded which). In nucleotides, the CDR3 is TGTGCCAGCTCACCGGGGACAGCTGATATTGAAGCTTTCTTT. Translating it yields CASSPGTADIEAFF.